This T cell receptor beta chain was documented in a study of blood T cell repertoires in COVID-19. Authors' processing steps: Amplification of reference gene primers provided the estimated nucleated cell counts. Repertoires were generated with immunoSEQ multiplex PCR, while TCRdb's copy carries only in-frame clones and drops some. Clonal size and the V and J genes are those of that table, whereas D and trimming came from the DNA. The repertoire has some 400,000 clones, nearly 90% of them found once; the top ten carry less than 2%. Recovered Cohort 3 donors showed two negative PCRs, clearance, or symptom resolution. CDR1 is SGHNT, CDR2 YYREEE, per germline (reference sequence). Trimming cost V 4 bases and J 3 bases; bases outside gene matches: 13. The CDR3 has 18 amino acids.

The sample comprised PBMCs or T cells enriched from blood (not recorded which). This sequence originates from a woman in her 30s who had recovered from COVID-19. The J gene is TRBJ1-3, the V gene TRBV5-4, with TRBD1 identical over 10 bases. This CDR3 reads CASSPDLGQGSGGNTIYF. CDR3 sequence (DNA): TGTGCCAGCAGCCCTGACCTGGGACAGGGGTCGGGTGGAAACACCATATATTTT.